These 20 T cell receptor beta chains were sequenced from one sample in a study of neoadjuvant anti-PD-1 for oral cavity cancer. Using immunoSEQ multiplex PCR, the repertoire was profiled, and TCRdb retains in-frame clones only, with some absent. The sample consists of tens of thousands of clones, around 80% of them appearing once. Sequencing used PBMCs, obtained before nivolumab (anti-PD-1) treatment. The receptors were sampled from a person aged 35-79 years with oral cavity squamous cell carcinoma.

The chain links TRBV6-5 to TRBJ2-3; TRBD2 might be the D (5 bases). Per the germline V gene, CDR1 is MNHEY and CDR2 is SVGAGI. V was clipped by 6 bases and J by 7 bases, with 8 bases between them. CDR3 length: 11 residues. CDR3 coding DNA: TGTGCCAGCAGCTCCGGGAATACGCAGTATTTT. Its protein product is CASSSGNTQYF.

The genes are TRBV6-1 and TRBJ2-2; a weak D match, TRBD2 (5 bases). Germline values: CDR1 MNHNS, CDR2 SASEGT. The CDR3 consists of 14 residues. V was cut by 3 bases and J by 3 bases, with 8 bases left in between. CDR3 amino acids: CASSDASHTGELFF. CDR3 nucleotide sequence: TGTGCCAGCAGTGATGCTAGCCACACCGGGGAGCTGTTTTTT.

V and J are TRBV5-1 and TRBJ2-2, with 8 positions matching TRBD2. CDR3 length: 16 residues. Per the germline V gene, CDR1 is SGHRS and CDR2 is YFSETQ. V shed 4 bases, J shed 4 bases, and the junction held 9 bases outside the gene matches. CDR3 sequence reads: CASSIGLAGGTGELFF. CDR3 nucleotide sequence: TGCGCCAGCAGCATCGGACTAGCCGGCGGCACCGGGGAGCTGTTTTTT.

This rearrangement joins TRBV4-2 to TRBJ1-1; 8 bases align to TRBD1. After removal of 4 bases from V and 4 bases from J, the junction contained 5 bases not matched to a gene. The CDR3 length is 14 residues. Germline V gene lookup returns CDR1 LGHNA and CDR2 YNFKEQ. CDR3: CASSPQGGGTEAFF. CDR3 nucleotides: TGTGCCAGCAGCCCACAGGGGGGGGGCACTGAAGCTTTCTTT.

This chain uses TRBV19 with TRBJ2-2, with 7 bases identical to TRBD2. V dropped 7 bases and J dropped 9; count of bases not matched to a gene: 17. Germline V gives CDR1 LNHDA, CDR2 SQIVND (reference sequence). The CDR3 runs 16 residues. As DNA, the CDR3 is TGTGCCAGTATGCAAGTGGGCGGGAGAGACCCCCGGGAGCTGTTTTTT. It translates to CASMQVGGRDPRELFF.

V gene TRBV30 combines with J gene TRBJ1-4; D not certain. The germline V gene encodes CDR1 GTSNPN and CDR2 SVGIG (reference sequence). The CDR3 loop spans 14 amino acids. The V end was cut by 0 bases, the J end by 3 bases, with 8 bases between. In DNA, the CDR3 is TGTGCCTGGAGTGTTTCTGGGCCTAATGAAAAACTGTTTTTT. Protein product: CAWSVSGPNEKLFF. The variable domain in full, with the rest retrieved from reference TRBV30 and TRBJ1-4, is SQTIHQWPATLVQPVGSPLSLECTVEGTSNPNLYWYRQAAGRGLQLLFYSVGIGQISSEVPQNLSASRPQDRQFILSSKKLLLSDSGFYLCAWSVSGPNEKLFFGSGTQLSVL.

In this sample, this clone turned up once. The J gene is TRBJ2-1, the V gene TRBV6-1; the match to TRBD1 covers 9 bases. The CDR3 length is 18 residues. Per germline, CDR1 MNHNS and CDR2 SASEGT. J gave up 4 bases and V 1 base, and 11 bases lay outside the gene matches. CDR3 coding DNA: TGTGCCAGCAGTGAAGAGGACAGGGGCCCTAATAAATACAATGAGCAGTTCTTC. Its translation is CASSEEDRGPNKYNEQFF.

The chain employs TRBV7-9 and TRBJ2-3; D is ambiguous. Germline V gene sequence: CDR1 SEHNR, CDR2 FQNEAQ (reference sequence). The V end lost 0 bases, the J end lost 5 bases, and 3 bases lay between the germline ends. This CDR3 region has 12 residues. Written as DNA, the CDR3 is TGTGCCAGCAGCTTAGCTCAAGATACGCAGTATTTT. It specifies CASSLAQDTQYF.

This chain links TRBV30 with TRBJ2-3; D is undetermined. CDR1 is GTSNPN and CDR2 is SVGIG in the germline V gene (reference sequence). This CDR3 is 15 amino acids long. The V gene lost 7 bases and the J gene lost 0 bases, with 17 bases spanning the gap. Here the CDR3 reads CASSSDLTSTDTQYF. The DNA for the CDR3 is TGTGCCTCAAGTTCAGATTTAACTAGCACAGATACGCAGTATTTT.

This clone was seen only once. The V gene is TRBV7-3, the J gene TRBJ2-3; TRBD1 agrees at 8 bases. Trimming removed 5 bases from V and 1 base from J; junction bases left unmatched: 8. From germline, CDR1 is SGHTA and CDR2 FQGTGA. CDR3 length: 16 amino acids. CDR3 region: CASSRNPGQGTDTQYF. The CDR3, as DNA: TGTGCCAGCAGCCGAAATCCGGGACAGGGCACAGATACGCAGTATTTT.

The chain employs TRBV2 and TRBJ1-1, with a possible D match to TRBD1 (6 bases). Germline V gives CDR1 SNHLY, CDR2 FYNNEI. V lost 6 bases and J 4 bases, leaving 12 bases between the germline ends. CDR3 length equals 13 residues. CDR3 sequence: CASSAGDGTEAFF. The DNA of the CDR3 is TGTGCCAGCAGCGCAGGGGACGGCACTGAAGCTTTCTTT. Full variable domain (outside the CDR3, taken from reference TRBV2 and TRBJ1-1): EPEVTQTPSHQVTQMGQEVILRCVPISNHLYFYWYRQILGQKVEFLVSFYNNEISEKSEIFDDQFSVERPDGSNFTLKIRSTKLEDSAMYFCASSAGDGTEAFFGQGTRLTVV.

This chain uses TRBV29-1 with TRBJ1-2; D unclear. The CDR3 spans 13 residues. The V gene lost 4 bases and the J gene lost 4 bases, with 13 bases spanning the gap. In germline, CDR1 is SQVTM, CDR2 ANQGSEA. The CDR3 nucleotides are TGCAGCGTTGGGATTCAATCCTCCTATGGCTACACCTTC. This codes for CSVGIQSSYGYTF.

The CDR3 region is CASSEGDRVAEAFF. DNA for the CDR3: TGTGCCAGCAGTGAAGGGGACAGGGTCGCTGAAGCTTTCTTT. The chain is built from TRBV25-1 and TRBJ1-1; 9 bases agree with TRBD1. The germline CDR1 and CDR2 sequences are MGHDK and SYGVNS. CDR3 length: 14 residues. The ends lost 2 bases at V and 6 bases at J; junction bases unmatched: 4.

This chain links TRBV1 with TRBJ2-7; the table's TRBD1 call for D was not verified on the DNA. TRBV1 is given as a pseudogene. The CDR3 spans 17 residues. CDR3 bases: TGCACCAGCAGCTCCTACCCCCAACAGGGAGATGGGTACGAGCAGTACTTC. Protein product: CTSSSYPQQGDGYEQYF.

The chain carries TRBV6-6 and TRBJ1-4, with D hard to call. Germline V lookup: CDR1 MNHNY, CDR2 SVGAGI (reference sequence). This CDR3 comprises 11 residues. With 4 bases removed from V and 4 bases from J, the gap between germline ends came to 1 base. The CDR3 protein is CASSFNEKLFF. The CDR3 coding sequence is TGTGCCAGCAGTTTTAATGAAAAACTGTTTTTT.

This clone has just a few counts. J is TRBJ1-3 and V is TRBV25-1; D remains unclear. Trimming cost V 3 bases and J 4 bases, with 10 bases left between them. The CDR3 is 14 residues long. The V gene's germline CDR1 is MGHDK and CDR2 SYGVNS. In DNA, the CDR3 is TGTGCCAGCAGTGAGTACAGCGTCGGAAACACCATATATTTT. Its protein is CASSEYSVGNTIYF.

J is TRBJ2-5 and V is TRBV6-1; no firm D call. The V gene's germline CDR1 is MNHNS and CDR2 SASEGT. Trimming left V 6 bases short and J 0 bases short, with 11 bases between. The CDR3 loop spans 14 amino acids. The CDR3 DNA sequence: TGTGCCAGCAGCCCGAATCCGAACCAAGAGACCCAGTACTTC. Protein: CASSPNPNQETQYF.

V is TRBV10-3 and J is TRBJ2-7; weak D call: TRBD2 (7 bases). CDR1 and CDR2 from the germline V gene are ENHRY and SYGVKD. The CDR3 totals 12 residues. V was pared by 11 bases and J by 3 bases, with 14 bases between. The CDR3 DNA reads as TGTGCCTGCCTTAGGGGGGGCTACGAGCAGTACTTC. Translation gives CACLRGGYEQYF.

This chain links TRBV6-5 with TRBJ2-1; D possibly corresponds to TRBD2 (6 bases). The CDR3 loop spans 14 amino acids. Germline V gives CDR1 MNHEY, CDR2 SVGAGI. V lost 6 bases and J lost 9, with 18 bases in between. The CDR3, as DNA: TGTGCCAGCAGGGGAAGGCAGGGAGGCGGTGAGCAGTTCTTC. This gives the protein CASRGRQGGGEQFF.

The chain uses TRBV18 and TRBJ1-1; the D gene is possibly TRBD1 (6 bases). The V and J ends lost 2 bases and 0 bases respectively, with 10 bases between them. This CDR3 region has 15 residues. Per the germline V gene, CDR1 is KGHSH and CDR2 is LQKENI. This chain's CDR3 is CASSPNQGMNTEAFF. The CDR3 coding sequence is TGTGCCAGCTCACCAAACCAGGGGATGAACACTGAAGCTTTCTTT. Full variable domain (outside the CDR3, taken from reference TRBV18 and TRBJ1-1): NAGVMQNPRHLVRRRGQEARLRCSPMKGHSHVYWYRQLPEEGLKFMVYLQKENIIDESGMPKERFSAEFPKEGPSILRIQQVVRGDSAAYFCASSPNQGMNTEAFFGQGTRLTVV.